This T cell receptor (beta chain) was captured by sequencing in a study of cytomegalovirus exposure and HLA in healthy donors. Comment on this clone: The antigen remains undetermined.

Trimming took 7 bases from V and 2 from J, leaving 14 bases between them. Per the germline V gene, CDR1 is MNHEY and CDR2 is SVGAGI. The CDR3 runs 14 residues. Primers: 60 Vbeta forward and 13 Jbeta reverse. The protocol was immunoSEQ multiplex PCR, while the TCRdb copy is restricted to in-frame clones and leaves out a portion. The table shows about 130,000 clones, with roughly 80% occurring only once. Study findings and constraints: Usually a TCR sequence was rare, but some public TCRs were found in many donors. Later analysis suggested most CMV-associated TCR beta chains were HLA-restricted.

The sample comprised PBMCs. The sequence derives from a woman aged 40 to 55 in good health and CMV-seropositive. The rearrangement links TRBV6-5 to TRBJ1-2; D may be TRBD1 (5 bases). CDR3: CASTALSGNYGYTF. The DNA for the CDR3 is TGTGCCAGCACCGCCCTCTCAGGGAACTATGGCTACACCTTC.